A selection of T cell receptor beta chains follows, all from one sample in a study of T cell responses to AZD1222 COVID-19 vaccine. Assay: immunoSEQ multiplex PCR; the TCRdb copy retains only in-frame clones and omits some. Among 90,000 to 95,000 clones listed, roughly 93% were seen once. Sample: peripheral blood, taken on day 0 of AZD1222 vaccination. All receptors derive from an adult in good health. CDR3s include the opening cysteine and the closing phenylalanine or tryptophan. The D gene is left open where the match is weak.

v_gene	j_gene	len	d_gene	CDR3aa
TRBV4-1	TRBJ1-4	14	TRBD1	CASSLGQGNEKLFF
TRBV12-3/TRBV12-4	TRBJ1-2	12	.	CASTTTGHGYTF
TRBV18	TRBJ2-2	15	.	CASSLRTVNTGELFF
TRBV6-6	TRBJ2-5	15	.	CASSPGAGAGETQYF
TRBV15	TRBJ1-1	14	.	CATSRDGYTAEAFF
TRBV27	TRBJ1-2	13	.	CASSLSADYGYTF
TRBV12-3/TRBV12-4	TRBJ1-4	13	.	CASSAFRGEKLFF
TRBV11-2	TRBJ1-2	15	TRBD1	CASSPTGRHVYGYTF
TRBV19	TRBJ1-6	12	TRBD1	CASRTGGSPLHF
TRBV9	TRBJ1-2	13	.	CASREGTGGGYTF
TRBV4-2	TRBJ1-2	14	TRBD1	CASSQDGQGYGYTF
TRBV7-3	TRBJ2-2	16	TRBD1	CASSLQGGGNTGELFF
TRBV6-2/TRBV6-3	TRBJ1-1	15	.	CASSGYRVRNTEAFF
TRBV5-1	TRBJ1-2	14	.	CASSFGQTHYGYTF
TRBV5-6	TRBJ2-5	13	TRBD1	CASSRDRQETQYF
TRBV5-4	TRBJ2-3	16	.	CASSGKGSGSTDTQYF